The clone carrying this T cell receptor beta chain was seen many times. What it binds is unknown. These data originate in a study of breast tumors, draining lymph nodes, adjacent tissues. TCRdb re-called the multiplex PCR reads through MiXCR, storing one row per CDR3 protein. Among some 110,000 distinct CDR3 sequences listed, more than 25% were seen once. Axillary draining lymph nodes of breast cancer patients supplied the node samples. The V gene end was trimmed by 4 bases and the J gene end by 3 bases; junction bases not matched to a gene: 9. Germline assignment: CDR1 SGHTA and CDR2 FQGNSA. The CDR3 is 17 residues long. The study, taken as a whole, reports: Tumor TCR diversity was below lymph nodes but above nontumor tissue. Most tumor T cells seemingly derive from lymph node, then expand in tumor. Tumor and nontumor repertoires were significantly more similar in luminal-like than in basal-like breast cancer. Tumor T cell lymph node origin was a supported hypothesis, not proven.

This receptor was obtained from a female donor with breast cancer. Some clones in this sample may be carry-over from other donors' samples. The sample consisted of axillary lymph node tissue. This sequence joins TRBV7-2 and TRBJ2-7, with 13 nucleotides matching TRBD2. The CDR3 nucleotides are TGTGCCAGCAGCTCCCGACTAGCGGGGGGCCTGGGCTACGAGCAGTACTTC. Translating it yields CASSSRLAGGLGYEQYF.